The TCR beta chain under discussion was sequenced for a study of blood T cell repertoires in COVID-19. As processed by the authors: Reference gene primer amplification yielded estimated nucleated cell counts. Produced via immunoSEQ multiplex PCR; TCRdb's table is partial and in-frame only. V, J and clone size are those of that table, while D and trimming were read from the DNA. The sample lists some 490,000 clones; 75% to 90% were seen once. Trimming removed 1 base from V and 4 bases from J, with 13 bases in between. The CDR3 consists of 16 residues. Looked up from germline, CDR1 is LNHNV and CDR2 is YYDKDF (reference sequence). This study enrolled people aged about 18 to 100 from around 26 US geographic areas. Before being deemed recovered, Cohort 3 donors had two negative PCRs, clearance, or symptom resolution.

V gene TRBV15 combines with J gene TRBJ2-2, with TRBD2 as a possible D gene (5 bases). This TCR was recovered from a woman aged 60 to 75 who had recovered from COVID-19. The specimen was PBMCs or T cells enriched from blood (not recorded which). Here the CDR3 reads CATSRVGVLATGELFF. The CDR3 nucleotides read TGTGCCACCAGCAGAGTCGGGGTCCTTGCCACCGGGGAGCTGTTTTTT.